The 21 T cell receptor beta chains below come from one sample, sequenced in a study of T cells in narcolepsy. Clones were read by immunoSEQ multiplex PCR, and TCRdb kept only the in-frame ones, dropping some. The sample holds 34,000 or so clones; 60% to 85% are singletons and the top ten take 3.8%. Sequencing was done on a sample of memory (CD45RA-) CD4+ T cells from blood. These receptors originate from a human donor in good health.

The chain uses TRBV5-1 and TRBJ2-1; 9 bases fit TRBD1. Trimming cost V 4 bases and J 7 bases; bases outside gene matches: 15. The CDR3 sequence is 17 residues long. Per the germline V gene, CDR1 is SGHRS and CDR2 is YFSETQ. CDR3 sequence: CASSLERGTGRGNEQFF. CDR3 nucleotide sequence: TGCGCCAGCAGCCTGGAACGAGGGACAGGGAGAGGGAATGAGCAGTTCTTC.

The chain's CDR3 is CARSGGLLNTEAFF. For the CDR3, the DNA is TGTGCCAGAAGCGGGGGCCTTTTGAACACTGAAGCTTTCTTT. The rearrangement uses TRBV5-3 and TRBJ1-1; weak D call: TRBD1 (6 bases). TRBV5-3 is known as an ORF, though its function is uncertain. The V gene lost 4 bases and the J gene lost 0 bases, with 10 bases spanning the gap. This CDR3 has 14 residues.

This sequence joins TRBV2 and TRBJ2-1; 7 positions agree with TRBD2. The CDR3 is made up of 15 amino acids. Losses at the gene ends were 6 bases for V and 6 bases for J; bases not matched to a gene: 11. Per the germline V gene, CDR1 is SNHLY and CDR2 is FYNNEI. This chain's CDR3 is CASRRGGSLGNEQFF. CDR3 DNA: TGTGCCAGCAGAAGAGGCGGGAGTCTTGGCAATGAGCAGTTCTTC.

The chain joins TRBV5-8 to TRBJ2-2; the D is unclear. This CDR3 contains 15 residues. V was clipped by 1 base and J by 6 bases, with 13 bases between them. Looked up from germline, CDR1 is SGHTS and CDR2 is YDEGEE. The CDR3 DNA is TGTGCCAGCAGCTTGTCCTCCCTCCGGTCCGGGGAGCTGTTTTTT. Translation gives CASSLSSLRSGELFF.

The chain uses TRBV7-7 and TRBJ2-6, with D perhaps TRBD2 (5 bases). CDR3 length equals 17 residues. V lost 1 base to trimming and J lost 2 bases, with 12 bases between them. Germline V CDR1 and CDR2: SSHAT, FNYEAQ (reference sequence). The CDR3 nucleotides are TGTGCCAGCAGCTTAGATGTCGTCGGGGCTGGGGCCAACGTCCTGACTTTC. The encoded protein is CASSLDVVGAGANVLTF.

The chain's CDR3 is CASSDPGLSGTEAFF. The CDR3, as DNA: TGTGCCAGCAGTGACCCAGGACTTTCGGGGACCGAAGCTTTCTTT. This chain uses TRBV2 with TRBJ1-1; D may be TRBD1 (5 bases). V was pared by 3 bases and J by 8 bases, with 19 bases between. The CDR3 consists of 15 residues. Per germline, CDR1 SNHLY and CDR2 FYNNEI.

Regarding this clone: The same CDR3 arises from other DNA sequences in this sample as well. The V gene is TRBV10-1, the J gene TRBJ2-1; D is perhaps TRBD2 (6 bases). Germline V lookup: CDR1 WNHNN, CDR2 SYGVQD (reference sequence). The ends were cut back, 5 bases at V and 4 bases at J, with 15 bases in the middle. The CDR3 is 15 amino acids. CDR3 residues: CASSLTRSLYNEQFF. The CDR3 DNA follows: TGCGCCAGCAGTTTGACTAGGAGTTTGTACAATGAGCAGTTCTTC.

CDR3 nucleotide sequence: TGCGCCAGCAGCCCTCAGGGGTGGAACGAGCAGTACTTC. Its protein is CASSPQGWNEQYF. The chain employs TRBV5-1 and TRBJ2-7; possible D gene TRBD1, 6 bases. This CDR3 is built from 13 residues. Trimming stripped 4 bases from V and 5 bases from J, with 13 bases between. The germline V gene has CDR1 SGHRS and CDR2 YFSETQ.

Within the sample, this clone is medium-sized. This sequence joins TRBV5-5 and TRBJ2-3, with 12 bases matching TRBD2. Trimming cost V 0 bases and J 0 bases; bases outside gene matches: 2. There are 17 residues in the CDR3. Germline V CDR1 and CDR2: SGHKS, YYEKEE (reference sequence). The CDR3 coding sequence is TGTGCCAGCAGCTTGGCCGGGACTAGCGGGAGCACAGATACGCAGTATTTT. Amino acids: CASSLAGTSGSTDTQYF.

This clone is medium-sized in the sample. This chain connects TRBV5-5 to TRBJ1-5, with 7 bases aligning to TRBD1. The CDR3 contains 15 residues. CDR1 and CDR2 from the germline V gene are SGHKS and YYEKEE (reference sequence). With 4 bases clipped from V and 3 bases from J, the junction kept 7 bases outside the gene matches. The CDR3 nucleotides read TGTGCCAGCAGCAGGGGTGGGACAGCCAATCAGCCCCAGCATTTT. Its translation: CASSRGGTANQPQHF.

The chain has TRBV29-1 and TRBJ1-1, with TRBD1 matching 12 bases. The CDR3 has 13 amino acids. CDR1 SQVTM and CDR2 ANQGSEA come from the germline V gene. V trimming: 7 bases; J trimming: 4 bases; junction bases outside the gene matches: 4. This CDR3 is CSDTGQGATEAFF. The CDR3 DNA is TGCAGCGATACGGGACAGGGGGCCACTGAAGCTTTCTTT.

The V gene is TRBV7-9, the J gene TRBJ1-2, with D uncertain. The germline V gene encodes CDR1 SEHNR and CDR2 FQNEAQ (reference sequence). Trimming left V 0 bases short and J 4 bases short, with 12 bases between. This CDR3 spans 15 amino acids. The CDR3 sequence is CASSLAGRLGYGYTF. The CDR3 DNA is TGTGCCAGCAGCTTAGCGGGCAGGTTAGGCTATGGCTACACCTTC.

This clone was counted only a few times. This sequence joins TRBV5-1 and TRBJ1-1; D remains ambiguous. Germline V lookup: CDR1 SGHRS, CDR2 YFSETQ. The CDR3 has 14 residues. With 4 bases removed from V and 2 bases from J, the gap between germline ends came to 12 bases. CDR3: CASSRDPDNTEAFF. The CDR3 DNA sequence: TGCGCCAGCAGCCGAGACCCTGACAACACTGAAGCTTTCTTT.

The chain joins TRBV11-2 to TRBJ1-4; 12 bases are shared with TRBD1. V lost 5 bases to trimming and J lost 6 bases; unmatched junction nucleotides: 7. This CDR3 is 16 amino acids long. Germline CDR1 SGHAT, CDR2 FQNNGV. The CDR3 nucleotides read TGTGCCAGCAGCCCCGGGACAGGGGGCGCTCATGAAAAACTGTTTTTT. Translated, it gives CASSPGTGGAHEKLFF.

This chain links TRBV10-1 with TRBJ2-7; D remains ambiguous. V lost 4 bases, J lost 5 bases, and 6 bases lay in between. CDR3 length: 11 residues. From germline, CDR1 is WNHNN and CDR2 SYGVQD (reference sequence). CDR3 nucleotide sequence: TGCGCCAGCAGTGTCCCCCACGAGCAGTACTTC. This gives the protein CASSVPHEQYF.

The chain joins TRBV30 to TRBJ2-4, with TRBD2 identical over 8 bases. This CDR3 has 16 amino acids. The junction had 7 bases not matched to a gene; V was cut back by 2 bases and J by 1 base. CDR1 is GTSNPN and CDR2 is SVGIG in the germline V gene (reference sequence). The CDR3 protein is CAWSWSGSVAKNIQYF. The CDR3 nucleotides are TGTGCCTGGAGTTGGAGCGGGAGCGTGGCCAAAAACATTCAGTACTTC.

This chain links TRBV7-6 with TRBJ1-5; D is unresolved. The V and J ends lost 2 bases and 3 bases respectively, with 11 bases between them. CDR1 and CDR2 (germline): SGHVS, FNYEAQ. The CDR3 loop spans 15 amino acids. CDR3 protein: CASSLLGQNNQPQHF. The CDR3 DNA follows: TGTGCCAGCAGCTTACTCGGCCAGAACAATCAGCCCCAGCATTTT.

The rearrangement joins TRBV5-1 to TRBJ2-3, with a tentative D call TRBD2 (5 bases). The CDR3 runs 15 residues. V gave up 1 base and J gave up 0 bases, with 9 bases separating them. Per germline, CDR1 SGHRS and CDR2 YFSETQ. DNA of the CDR3: TGCGCCAGCAGCTTGCGGGGTACTAGCACAGATACGCAGTATTTT. Protein product: CASSLRGTSTDTQYF.

The chain uses TRBV5-4 and TRBJ2-1; the match to TRBD2 covers 10 bases. From germline, CDR1 is SGHNT and CDR2 YYREEE (reference sequence). The V gene end was trimmed by 3 bases and the J gene end by 7 bases; junction bases not matched to a gene: 7. The CDR3 length is 15 residues. DNA of the CDR3: TGTGCCAGCAGCTCCGGGACTAGCGTCGGGAATGAGCAGTTCTTC. Translated: CASSSGTSVGNEQFF.

The V call is TRBV4-2, the J call TRBJ2-7; D is uncertain. Germline loops: CDR1 LGHNA, CDR2 YNFKEQ. The length of the CDR3 is 14 residues. The V end lost 1 base, the J end lost 2 bases, and 9 bases lay between the germline ends. In DNA form, the CDR3 reads TGTGCCAGCAGCCAAGTACGAGACCCCTACGAGCAGTACTTC. It specifies CASSQVRDPYEQYF.

The J gene is TRBJ1-5, the V gene TRBV7-9, with D possibly matching TRBD1 (6 bases). This CDR3 spans 15 amino acids. Trimming removed 5 bases from V and 5 bases from J, with 16 bases in between. CDR1 and CDR2 (germline): SEHNR, FQNEAQ (reference sequence). The CDR3, as DNA: TGTGCCAGCAGCCTCGGGGGGGGGCCTTATCAGCCCCAGCATTTT. Its translation: CASSLGGGPYQPQHF.